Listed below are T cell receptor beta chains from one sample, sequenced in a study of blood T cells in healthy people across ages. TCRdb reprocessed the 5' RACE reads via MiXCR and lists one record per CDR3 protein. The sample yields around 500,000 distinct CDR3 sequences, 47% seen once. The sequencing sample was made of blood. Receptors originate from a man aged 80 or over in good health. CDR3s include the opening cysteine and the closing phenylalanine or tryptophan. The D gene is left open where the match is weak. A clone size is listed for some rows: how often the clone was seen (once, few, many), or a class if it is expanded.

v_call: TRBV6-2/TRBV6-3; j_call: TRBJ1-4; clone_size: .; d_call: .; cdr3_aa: CATLIGQGHEKLFF; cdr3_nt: TGTGCCACCCTGATAGGGCAGGGCCATGAAAAACTGTTTTTT
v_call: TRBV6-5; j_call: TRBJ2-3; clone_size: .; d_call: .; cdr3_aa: CATTRVGGASTGTQYF; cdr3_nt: TGTGCCACTACCCGGGTTGGGGGTGCTAGCACAGGTACGCAGTATTTT
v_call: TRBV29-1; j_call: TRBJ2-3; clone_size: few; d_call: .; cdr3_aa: CSVGHGGADTQYF; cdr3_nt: TGCAGCGTTGGGCACGGAGGGGCCGATACGCAGTATTTT
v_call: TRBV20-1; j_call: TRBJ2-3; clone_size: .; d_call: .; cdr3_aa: CSARPSSGTDTQYF; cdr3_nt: TGCAGTGCTAGACCCAGCTCCGGCACAGATACGCAGTATTTT
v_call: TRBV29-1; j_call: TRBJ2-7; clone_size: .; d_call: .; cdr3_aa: CSVAEGGSYEQYF; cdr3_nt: TGCAGCGTTGCGGAGGGGGGGAGCTACGAGCAGTACTTC
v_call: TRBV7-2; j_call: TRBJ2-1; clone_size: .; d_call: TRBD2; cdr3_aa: CASSTPSGGRALFF; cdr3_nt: TGTGCCAGCAGCACCCCTAGCGGGGGGCGTGCTTTGTTCTTC
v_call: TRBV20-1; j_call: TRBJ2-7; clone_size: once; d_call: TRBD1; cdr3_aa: CSAREAQGLGEQYF; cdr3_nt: TGCAGTGCTAGAGAGGCACAGGGGCTGGGCGAGCAGTACTTC
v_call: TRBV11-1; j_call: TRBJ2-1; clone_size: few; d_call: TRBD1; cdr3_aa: CASRPRTGGMDEQFF; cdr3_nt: TGTGCCAGCAGACCGAGGACAGGGGGCATGGATGAGCAGTTCTTC
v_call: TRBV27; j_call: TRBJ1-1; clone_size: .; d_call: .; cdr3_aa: CASSLIAGGSEAFF; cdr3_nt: TGTGCCAGCAGTTTAATCGCGGGGGGATCTGAAGCTTTCTTT
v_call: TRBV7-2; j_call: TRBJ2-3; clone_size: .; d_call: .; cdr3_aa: CASSNPAGHTQYF; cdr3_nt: TGTGCCAGCAGCAACCCGGCGGGGCATACGCAGTATTTT
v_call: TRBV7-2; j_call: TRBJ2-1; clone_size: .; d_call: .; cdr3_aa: CASSLVATGTYNEQFF; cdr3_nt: TGTGCCAGCAGCTTAGTCGCCACCGGAACCTACAATGAGCAGTTCTTC
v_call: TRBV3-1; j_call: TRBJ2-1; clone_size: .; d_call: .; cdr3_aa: CASSQDFGGDYNEQFF; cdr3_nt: TGTGCCAGCAGCCAAGATTTTGGCGGGGACTACAATGAGCAGTTCTTC
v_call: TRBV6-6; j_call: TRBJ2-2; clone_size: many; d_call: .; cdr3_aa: CASSYQGFNTGELFF; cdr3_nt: TGTGCCAGCAGTTACCAGGGCTTCAACACCGGGGAGCTGTTTTTT
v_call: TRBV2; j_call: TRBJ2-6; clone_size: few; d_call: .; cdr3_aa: CASHPRGSGANVLTF; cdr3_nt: TGTGCCAGCCACCCTAGGGGCTCTGGGGCCAACGTCCTGACTTTC
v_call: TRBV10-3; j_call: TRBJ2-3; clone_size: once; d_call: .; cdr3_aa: CAISEGRLSTDTQYF; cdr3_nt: TGTGCCATCAGTGAAGGGCGGTTGAGCACAGATACGCAGTATTTT
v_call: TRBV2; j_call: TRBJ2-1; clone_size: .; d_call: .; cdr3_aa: CASMGEQGTLNEQFF; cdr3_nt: TGTGCCAGCATGGGAGAGCAGGGAACTCTCAATGAGCAGTTCTTC
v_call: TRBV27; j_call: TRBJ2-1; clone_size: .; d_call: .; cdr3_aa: CASSESGASSHPRRNEQFF; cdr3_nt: TGTGCCAGCAGTGAGTCCGGGGCCAGTTCCCACCCCCGTAGGAATGAGCAGTTCTTC
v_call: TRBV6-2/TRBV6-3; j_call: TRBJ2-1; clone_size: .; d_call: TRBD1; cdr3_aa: CTIDRGEDYNEQFF; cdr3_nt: TGTACCATCGACAGGGGCGAAGACTACAATGAGCAGTTCTTC
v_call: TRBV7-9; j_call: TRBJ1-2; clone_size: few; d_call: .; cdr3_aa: CASSAHRDNDDGYTF; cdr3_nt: TGTGCCAGCAGCGCCCACAGGGACAATGACGATGGCTACACCTTC
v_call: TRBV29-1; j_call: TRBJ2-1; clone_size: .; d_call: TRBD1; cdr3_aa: CSALTGADEQFF; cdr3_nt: TGCAGCGCTCTAACAGGGGCCGATGAGCAGTTCTTC